The table lists the clone carrying this TCR beta chain with a few counts. Its antigen is as yet unknown. The data were obtained in a study of T cell repertoires in urothelial bladder cancer. Study findings and constraints: Benign specimens had a median roughly 11% infiltrating lymphocyte percentage. Carcinoma specimens had fewer T cells than benign specimens. In carcinoma specimens, a single clone made up to roughly 17% of infiltrating lymphocytes.

Only in-frame clones appear in the TCRdb table, and some are missing; sequencing was by immunoSEQ multiplex PCR. The table shows 1,200 to 1,500 clones, with more than 60% occurring only once. The V gene lost 5 bases and the J gene lost 1 base, with 12 bases spanning the gap. CDR1 is SEHNR and CDR2 is FQNEAQ in the germline V gene (reference sequence). The CDR3 is 15 residues long. Sequenced sample: tumor-infiltrating cells from bladder cancer. This chain connects TRBV7-9 to TRBJ1-5; unclear D gene. This receptor was obtained from a human donor with urothelial carcinoma. The CDR3 sequence: CASSASLYSNQPQHF. The CDR3, as DNA: TGTGCCAGCAGCGCCTCACTCTACAGCAATCAGCCCCAGCATTTT. The variable domain in full, with the rest retrieved from reference TRBV7-9 and TRBJ1-5, is DTGVSQNPRHKITKRGQNVTFRCDPISEHNRLYWYRQTLGQGPEFLTYFQNEAQLEKSRLLSDRFSAERPKGSFSTLEIQRTEQGDSAMYLCASSASLYSNQPQHFGDGTRLSIL.